The T cell receptor beta chain under discussion was sequenced for a study of CD8+ T cells in alopecia areata. Treatment defined: oral pan-JAK inhibitor, 5-10 mg twice daily. RNA extraction and reverse transcription yielded cDNA as sequencing template. Generated by immunoSEQ multiplex PCR, the TCRdb table keeps only in-frame clones and is missing some. This table holds nearly 200,000 clones, more than 45% found once. The sequences come from CD4+ T cells sorted from blood, collected at week 24, from a patient treated with tofacitinib. The sequence was obtained from a human donor with alopecia areata.

DNA of the CDR3: TGTGCCAGCAGCAAACAGGGTAAAGGACCCTACGAGCAGTACTTC. This sequence encodes CASSKQGKGPYEQYF. The gene calls are TRBV5-4 and TRBJ2-7; possibly TRBD1 for D (6 bases). V lost 4 bases to trimming and J lost 2 bases, with 16 bases between them. In germline, CDR1 is SGHNT, CDR2 YYREEE (reference sequence). The CDR3 runs 15 residues.